The 13 T cell receptor beta chains below come from one sample, sequenced in a study of regulatory T cells in long-lasting Graves disease. Assembly of TCR beta libraries relied on iRepertoire HTBI primers together with Arm-PCR of CDR3 regions. Via MiXCR, TCRdb re-called the multiplex PCR reads, giving one row per CDR3 protein. The data show 400,000 to 500,000 distinct CDR3 sequences, over 15% seen once. Documented time point: newly diagnosed GD, antithyroid drugs for less than 3 months. Making the TCR library involved RNA that had been extracted from PBMCs. These same data were also listed under a study on T cells in Graves' hyperthyroidism and ophthalmopathy.

Source: peripheral blood mononuclear cells (PBMCs), taken at new diagnosis, from a patient treated with antithyroid drugs. The receptor source for this set is a woman younger than 35 with Graves disease.

The chain is built from TRBV19 and TRBJ2-3; D is perhaps TRBD2 (5 bases). The V gene's germline CDR1 is LNHDA and CDR2 SQIVND (reference sequence). V lost 11 bases and J 0 bases, leaving 15 bases between the germline ends. The CDR3 loop spans 14 amino acids. CDR3 sequence (DNA): TGTGCCTCCCAAACCGGGGTTAGCACAGATACGCAGTATTTT. Translated, it gives CASQTGVSTDTQYF. Based on the CDR3 plus reference TRBV19 and TRBJ2-3, the full variable domain is DGGITQSPKYLFRKEGQNVTLSCEQNLNHDAMYWYRQDPGQGLRLIYYSQIVNDFQKGDIAEGYSVSREKKESFPLTVTSAQKNPTAFYLCASQTGVSTDTQYFGPGTRLTVL.

The CDR3 nucleotides are TGCGCCAGCAGCGGCAGGGGTGTCGAAGTCACAGATACGCAGTATTTT. This gives the protein CASSGRGVEVTDTQYF. V gene TRBV5-1 combines with J gene TRBJ2-3; weak D call: TRBD1 (6 bases). Trimming pared 4 bases from V and 2 bases from J, leaving 17 bases between. The CDR3 spans 16 residues. Germline values: CDR1 SGHRS, CDR2 YFSETQ.

This clonotype was detected many times. The genes are TRBV6-1 and TRBJ1-1; TRBD1 matches at 7 bases. CDR3 size: 15 residues. Germline V gene sequence: CDR1 MNHNS, CDR2 SASEGT. V was pared by 6 bases and J by 1 base, with 8 bases of the junction left unmatched. This chain's CDR3 is CASRGPSGGNTEAFF. In nucleotides, the CDR3 is TGTGCCAGCAGAGGACCGTCAGGGGGGAACACTGAAGCTTTCTTT.

This clonotype was counted ten times or more. This chain connects TRBV7-2 to TRBJ1-1; D not certain. CDR1 is SGHTA and CDR2 is FQGNSA in the germline V gene. CDR3 length: 13 amino acids. Trimming cost V 6 bases and J 1 base, with 9 bases left between them. CDR3 DNA sequence: TGTGCCAGCAGTGCGCGTGGGAACACTGAAGCTTTCTTT. The encoded protein is CASSARGNTEAFF.

This clonotype has a count of ten or more. The J gene is TRBJ1-2, the V gene TRBV28; 8 bases fit TRBD1. Germline CDR1 is MDHEN and CDR2 is SYDVKM. The V segment lost 2 bases and the J segment 3 bases; nucleotides outside the gene matches: 2. CDR3 size: 14 residues. The CDR3 DNA reads as TGTGCCAGCAGTTTAGGACAGGGTTACTATGGCTACACCTTC. As protein: CASSLGQGYYGYTF.

This clonotype was observed at least ten times. CDR3 bases: TGCAGTGCTAGGAGGACAGGGGCCTATGGCTACACCTTC. Its protein product is CSARRTGAYGYTF. This chain connects TRBV20-1 to TRBJ1-2; 9 bases fit TRBD1. CDR3 length: 13 amino acids. Germline V lookup: CDR1 DFQATT, CDR2 SNEGSKA (reference sequence). The ends lost 3 bases at V and 4 bases at J; junction bases unmatched: 3.

Ten or more counts support this clonotype. The rearrangement links TRBV12-5 to TRBJ2-7; tentatively, D is TRBD1 or TRBD2 (5 bases each). Trimming took 5 bases from V and 10 from J, leaving 12 bases between them. The CDR3 contains 11 residues. The germline V gene has CDR1 LGHNT and CDR2 FRNRAP. CDR3 bases: TGTGCTAGTGGTCCCCGGGACCTACAGTACTTC. It encodes CASGPRDLQYF.

V and J are TRBV30 and TRBJ1-4, with 7 bases lining up with TRBD1. Germline lookup yields CDR1 GTSNPN and CDR2 SVGIG (reference sequence). The CDR3 is 16 residues long. V shed 0 bases and J 0 bases; nucleotides not matched to a gene: 4. The CDR3 region is CAWSVQGGATNEKLFF. CDR3 sequence (DNA): TGTGCCTGGAGTGTACAAGGGGGCGCAACTAATGAAAAACTGTTTTTT.

This chain connects TRBV7-8 to TRBJ2-7, with a weak D call TRBD1 (5 bases). The CDR3 is 15 amino acids. CDR1 is SGHVS, CDR2 FQNEAQ, per germline. V was clipped by 0 bases and J by 6 bases, with 15 bases between them. The CDR3 sequence: CASSLAAGIMAEQYF. In DNA, the CDR3 is TGTGCCAGCAGCTTAGCGGCAGGGATCATGGCCGAGCAGTACTTC.

This clonotype showed up many times. The chain has TRBV7-2 and TRBJ2-1; possibly TRBD1 or TRBD2 for D (5 bases each). The V end lost 10 bases, the J end lost 5 bases, and 30 bases lay between the germline ends. The CDR3 runs to 18 residues. Germline CDR1 is SGHTA and CDR2 is FQGNSA. This CDR3 reads CATFPDVNRGPGDNEQFF. In nucleotides, the CDR3 is TGTGCCACCTTTCCTGACGTAAACCGGGGACCCGGGGACAATGAGCAGTTCTTC.

This clonotype was picked up a small number of times. The J gene is TRBJ1-2, the V gene TRBV6-2 or TRBV6-3; 8 bases are a match to TRBD1. Germline CDR1 and CDR2: MNHEY and SVGEGT. Trimming at V came to 5 bases and at J to 3 bases, leaving 14 bases not matched to a gene. The CDR3 is 17 residues long. This CDR3 reads CASSDPGTGKSYYGYTF. DNA of the CDR3: TGTGCCAGCAGTGATCCGGGGACAGGCAAATCGTACTATGGCTACACCTTC.

This clonotype was detected a few times. A read error may be the cause here, since a much bigger clone is one base away. The chain couples TRBV5-1 to TRBJ1-1, with D unresolved. The germline gives CDR1 SGHRS, CDR2 YFSETQ. The V end lost 6 bases, the J end lost 3 bases, and 18 bases lay between the germline ends. The CDR3 loop spans 15 amino acids. The CDR3 coding sequence is TGCGCCAGCAACACCCTAGGGCGATCGTACACTGAAGCTTTCTTT. Encoded protein: CASNTLGRSYTEAFF.

This sequence joins TRBV12-3 or TRBV12-4 and TRBJ1-2; 9 nucleotides line up with TRBD1. After removal of 5 bases from V and 8 bases from J, the junction contained 9 bases not matched to a gene. CDR3 length: 14 residues. CDR3 sequence (DNA): TGTGCCAGCAGTCCCCGGACAGGGGAAAGGGGCTACACCTTC. It translates to CASSPRTGERGYTF.